This TCR beta chain was obtained from a study of early T cells in non-severe SARS-CoV-2 infection (dated by TCRdb to 2020 to 2022). Turning to the overall study: TCR sequencing used bulk RNA from unsorted whole blood, so alpha and beta chains could not be paired.

This was a case-control study nested in a cohort of healthcare workers in London, UK, who had nasopharyngeal swab PCR tests and blood samples taken every week. Between 23 and 31 March 2020, the week of the UK lockdown, healthcare workers were enrolled and then followed up weekly for as long as 16 weeks. Ends trimmed: V by 2 bases, J by 6 bases; bases unmatched to a gene: 5. The CDR3 holds 14 amino acids from the cysteine to the phenylalanine. Only CDR3 DNA is held: 42 bases, read in frame from base 1. CDR1 and CDR2 are read off the germline V gene as SGHRS and YFSETQ. Summary of the overall study and its limitations: VDJdb matching was skewed toward anti-spike CD8 responses and likely underestimated virus-specific expansions by missing private and CD4 specificities.

A remark on this clonotype: It has no known antigen specificity. No quality values exist for individual bases; no much larger clone is one base distant.

Libraries were prepared through 5' RACE. Sequencing was carried out with a NextSeq 500. The TCR library protocol attached unique molecular identifiers to individual cDNA molecules to correct for sequencing error and PCR bias. Sequencing covered both TCR alpha and beta chains, and within each sample the abundances of alpha and beta sequences were tightly co-correlated. The original pipeline was this. Decombinator V4 was used to annotate the V gene, J gene and CDR3 of the TCR sequences. Expanded TCRs were defined as changing significantly between any two time points under a Poisson model with p below 0.0001. TCR abundances were normalised to the total number of TCRs sequenced in each sample and reported as counts per million. TRAV1-2 paired with TRAJ12, TRAJ20 or TRAJ33 defined MAIT TCRs, while TRAV10 paired with TRAJ18 defined iNKT TCRs. VDJdb, accessed 1 November 2021, was searched for CMV, EBV and SARS-CoV-2 annotated TCRs, with TCRs annotated for multiple antigens excluded. In-frame beta chains were kept once TCRdb had trimmed the public reads at Q25 with fastp and called clones with MiXCR. Rows with one shared CDR3 protein collapse into an entry with the most common genes and DNA. These V and J calls derive from TCRdb rather than the authors' analysis. The sample table contains 40,000 to 50,000 distinct CDR3 sequences; only one count was recorded for around 13% of them. The leading ten clones occupy roughly 10% of the sample.

This receptor was identified in an adult who was a healthcare worker with PCR-confirmed SARS-CoV-2 infection or an uninfected control (not recorded which). Input material: whole blood. Recombination connected TRBV5-1 to TRBJ2-4; 7 middle bases align to TRBD1. The CDR3 region reads CASSFGQALNIQYF. The DNA reads as follows: TGCGCCAGCAGCTTCGGACAGGCCCTAAACATTCAGTACTTC.